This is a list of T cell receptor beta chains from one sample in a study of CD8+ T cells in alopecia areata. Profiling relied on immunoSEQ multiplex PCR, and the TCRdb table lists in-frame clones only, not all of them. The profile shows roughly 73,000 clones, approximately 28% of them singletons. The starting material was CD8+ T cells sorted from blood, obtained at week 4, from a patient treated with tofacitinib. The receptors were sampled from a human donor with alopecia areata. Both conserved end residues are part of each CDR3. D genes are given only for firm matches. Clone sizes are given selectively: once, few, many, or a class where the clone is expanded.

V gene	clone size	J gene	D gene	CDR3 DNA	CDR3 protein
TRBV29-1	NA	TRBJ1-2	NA	TGCAGCGTTGTAACCGGCCAGGGCTATGGCTACACCTTC	CSVVTGQGYGYTF
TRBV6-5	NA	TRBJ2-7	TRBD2	TGTGCCAGCAGTTACTCGACTAGCGGGAGTGGAGAGCAGTACTTC	CASSYSTSGSGEQYF
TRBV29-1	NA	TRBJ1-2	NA	TGCAGCGTTTGGGGGTTCGGCTACACCTTC	CSVWGFGYTF
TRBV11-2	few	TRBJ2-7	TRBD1	TGTGCCAGCAGCTTTACCGGGACAGGGTACGAGCAGTACTTC	CASSFTGTGYEQYF
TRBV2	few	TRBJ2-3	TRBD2	TGTGCCAGCGAGTTCCTAGCGGGAGTGGCCCCCCTTACGCAGTATTTT	CASEFLAGVAPLTQYF
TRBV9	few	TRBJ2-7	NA	TGTGCCAGCAGCGTAGATGCCAGCTCCTACGAGCAGTACTTC	CASSVDASSYEQYF
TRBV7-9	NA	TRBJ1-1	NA	TGTGCCAGCCGACACCCTGTAACCCTTGAAGCTTTCTTT	CASRHPVTLEAFF
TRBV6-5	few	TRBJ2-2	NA	TGTGCCAGCAGTCGTTTTACAGGAAACACCGGGGAGCTGTTTTTT	CASSRFTGNTGELFF
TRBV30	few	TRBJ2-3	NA	TGTGCCTGGAGTGTGGGGTGGACAAATACGCAGTATTTT	CAWSVGWTNTQYF
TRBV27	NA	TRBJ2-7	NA	TGTGCCAGCAGCCACCCCACTACACCCGAGCAGTACTTC	CASSHPTTPEQYF
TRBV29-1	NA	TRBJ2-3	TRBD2	TGCAGCGCCGAACCTAGCGGGAGGGCTGTAGATACGCAGTATTTT	CSAEPSGRAVDTQYF
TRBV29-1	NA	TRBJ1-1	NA	TGCAGCGCATCTCAGGGGATGGGCACTGAAGCTTTCTTT	CSASQGMGTEAFF
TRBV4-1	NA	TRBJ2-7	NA	TGCGCCAGCAGCCCTGGTAGCGGCGAGCAGTACTTC	CASSPGSGEQYF
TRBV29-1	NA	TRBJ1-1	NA	TGCAGCGTCCCCCCCTCGGGGCCCGGAGCTTTCTTT	CSVPPSGPGAFF
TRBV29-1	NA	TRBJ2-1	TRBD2	TGCAGCGTCGGGGGGATCTACAACTTGCTCGAGCAGTTCTTC	CSVGGIYNLLEQFF
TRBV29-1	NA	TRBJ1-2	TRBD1	TGCAGCGCCGCCCCTGTAGGGGGCGCGCCCTATGGCTACACCTTC	CSAAPVGGAPYGYTF
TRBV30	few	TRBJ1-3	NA	TGTGCCTGGAGTCGGGGGACGGCTGGAAACACCATATATTTT	CAWSRGTAGNTIYF
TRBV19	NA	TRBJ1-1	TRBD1	TGTGCCAGTAGTGCAGGACAGGGCGGGACTGAAGCTTTCTTT	CASSAGQGGTEAFF
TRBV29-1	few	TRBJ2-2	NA	TGCAGCGTCCTGACGCACGCAGCGGGGGAGCTGTTTTTT	CSVLTHAAGELFF
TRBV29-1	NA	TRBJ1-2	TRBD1	TGCAGCGTTCTCGACAGGGGGTATGGCTACACCTTC	CSVLDRGYGYTF
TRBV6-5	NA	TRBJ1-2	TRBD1	TGTGCCAGCACCGAGACACAGGGGTCCGGTGGCTACACCTTC	CASTETQGSGGYTF
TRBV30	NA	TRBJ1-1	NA	TGTGCCTGGAGGGGGTCGGGGAACACTGAAGCTTTCTTT	CAWRGSGNTEAFF
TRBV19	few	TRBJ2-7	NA	TGTGCCAGTAGTATAGATGCCGGGAGCTCCTACGAGCAGTACTTC	CASSIDAGSSYEQYF
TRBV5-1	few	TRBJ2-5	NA	TGCGCCAGCAGACTGCCCACGACAAGCCAAGAGACCCAGTACTTC	CASRLPTTSQETQYF
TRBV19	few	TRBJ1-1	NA	TGTGCCAGTAGCCCGAGGGGAGGGGTCACTGAAGCTTTCTTT	CASSPRGGVTEAFF
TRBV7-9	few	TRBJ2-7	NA	TGTGCCAGCAGCTTAAGCAACTACGAGCAGTACTTC	CASSLSNYEQYF